This section outlines one TCR beta chain sequence together with its context. Source study methods: Counts of nucleated cells, estimated from reference gene primer amplification, were obtained. Libraries were prepared by immunoSEQ multiplex PCR; TCRdb keeps only in-frame clonotypes and omits some of them. The V and J calls and clone size are taken from that table; D and trimming were inferred from the DNA. The sample lists over 90,000 clones, 80% to 90% occurring once. These data are taken from a study of blood T cell repertoires in COVID-19. Across the whole study: COVID-19 samples from acute and convalescent phases originated in the United States, Italy and Spain. Sources were T cells, B-cell-depleted T cells, or PBMCs; the material itself was cDNA or gDNA.

Enrolment of Seattle patients took place during active infection, and they were followed longitudinally. The source is an older man with COVID-19, enrolled during active disease. Input material: peripheral blood.

The CDR3 loop is CASSYAGSPLHF. CDR3 nucleotides: TGTGCCAGCAGTTATGCGGGTTCACCCCTCCACTTT. V usage is TRBV6-5 and J usage is TRBJ1-6; D is unresolved. The CDR3 extends over 12 amino acids. Per the germline V gene, CDR1 is MNHEY and CDR2 is SVGAGI. The V end was cut by 3 bases, the J end by 9 bases, with 6 bases between.